This TCR beta chain was sequenced during a study of PD-1 blockade in classical Hodgkin lymphoma. Every patient relapsed after autologous stem cell transplantation, and brentuximab vedotin exposure varied. Negative magnetic selection isolated CD4+ T cells from thawed PBMCs. Complete response, partial response or progressive disease made up the best responses. Generated by immunoSEQ multiplex PCR, the TCRdb table keeps only in-frame clones and is missing some. The profile covers several thousand clones, with roughly 80% appearing a single time and approximately 2.5% taken by the ten largest. On this clone itself: Its antigen is currently unknown.

Germline lookup yields CDR1 SNHLY and CDR2 FYNNEI. V gave up 2 bases and J gave up 6 bases; unmatched junction bases: 9. The CDR3 is 16 residues long. Study-level results: Complete responders started with a diversity level that resembled newly diagnosed patients at baseline. CD4+ TCR diversity, unlike CD8+, climbed significantly by C4D1.

Sequencing was performed on CD4+ T cells from blood, taken at baseline. This sequence originates from a human donor with classical Hodgkin lymphoma. The rearrangement uses TRBV2 and TRBJ2-2; TRBD2 matches 7 bases. The CDR3 loop reads CASSERWQRGPGELFF. The CDR3 bases are TGTGCCAGCAGTGAACGATGGCAGCGGGGACCCGGGGAGCTGTTTTTT. The entire variable domain, with the rest obtained from reference TRBV2 and TRBJ2-2, is as follows: EPEVTQTPSHQVTQMGQEVILRCVPISNHLYFYWYRQILGQKVEFLVSFYNNEISEKSEIFDDQFSVERPDGSNFTLKIRSTKLEDSAMYFCASSERWQRGPGELFFGEGSRLTVL.